The next 28 T cell receptor beta chains were all read from a single sample in a study of beta chain features in type 1 diabetes. Every isolated RNA sample was fully reverse transcribed, so sequencing captured expressed TCRB transcripts. Sequencing was performed with immunoSEQ multiplex PCR; in TCRdb, only in-frame clones are kept and a portion is missing. The top ten hold about 0.065% of the sample, which has around 500,000 clones, about 29% seen once. Input material: naive CD4+ T cells from blood. These receptors were taken from a man younger than 30 in good health.

The rearrangement joins TRBV30 to TRBJ2-5, with a tentative D call TRBD1 (6 bases). Germline V gene lookup returns CDR1 GTSNPN and CDR2 SVGIG (reference sequence). The CDR3 is made up of 11 amino acids. With 0 bases removed from V and 10 bases from J, the gap between germline ends came to 9 bases. CDR3 nucleotides: TGTGCCTGGAGTGTGGGGGCAGGCCAGTACTTC. Encoded protein: CAWSVGAGQYF.

CDR3 coding DNA: TGCGCCAGCAGCTCCCCTCCCTGGGACGGTGAGCAGTTCTTC. This gives the protein CASSSPPWDGEQFF. V and J are TRBV5-1 and TRBJ2-1, with D perhaps assigned TRBD1 or TRBD2 (5 bases each). This CDR3 has 14 residues. Deletions cut 3 bases from V and 9 bases from J, with 16 bases between. Germline CDR1 and CDR2: SGHRS and YFSETQ.

The V and J genes are TRBV30 and TRBJ2-2; 13 positions agree with TRBD2. Germline values: CDR1 GTSNPN, CDR2 SVGIG (reference sequence). V was pared by 2 bases and J by 4 bases, with 7 bases of the junction left unmatched. The CDR3 contains 17 residues. The DNA for the CDR3 is TGTGCCTGGAGTTCCGGGACTAGCGGGATTTCCACCGGGGAGCTGTTTTTT. It codes for CAWSSGTSGISTGELFF. Together with reference TRBV30 and TRBJ2-2, the CDR3 gives the full variable domain: SQTIHQWPATLVQPVGSPLSLECTVEGTSNPNLYWYRQAAGRGLQLLFYSVGIGQISSEVPQNLSASRPQDRQFILSSKKLLLSDSGFYLCAWSSGTSGISTGELFFGEGSRLTVL.

This clone was seen a handful of times. The chain couples TRBV9 to TRBJ2-1; D is possibly TRBD2 (5 bases). This CDR3 contains 15 residues. The V end lost 2 bases, the J end lost 8 bases, and 17 bases lay between the germline ends. CDR1 SGDLS and CDR2 YYNGEE come from the germline V gene. CDR3 region: CASSVQRLPADEQFF. The CDR3 nucleotides read TGTGCCAGCAGCGTCCAGCGGCTACCCGCCGATGAGCAGTTCTTC.

This clone has a handful of counts. The chain's CDR3 is CASSLGPGQGAVEQYF. In nucleotides, the CDR3 is TGTGCCAGCAGCTTGGGTCCGGGACAGGGGGCTGTCGAGCAGTACTTC. The chain joins TRBV7-2 to TRBJ2-7; 12 positions match TRBD1. Germline CDR1 and CDR2: SGHTA and FQGNSA. CDR3 length equals 16 residues. V lost 3 bases, J lost 6 bases, and 9 bases stayed unmatched.

This clone appeared a few times. This sample includes further DNA sequences coding for the same CDR3. This rearrangement joins TRBV7-9 to TRBJ1-1; D not certain. Germline CDR1 is SEHNR and CDR2 is FQNEAQ (reference sequence). This CDR3 spans 13 amino acids. Trimming removed 1 base at V and 3 bases at J, with 6 bases between. The CDR3 here is CASSLVGDTEAFF. Written as DNA, the CDR3 is TGTGCCAGCAGCTTAGTCGGGGACACTGAAGCTTTCTTT.

CDR3 in DNA: TGTGCCAGCAGCTTGGGACTAGCGGGAAACAATGAGCAGTTCTTC. Translation: CASSLGLAGNNEQFF. V is TRBV5-4 and J is TRBJ2-1; 11 bases are a match to TRBD2. The J segment lost 5 bases and the V segment lost 0 bases, leaving 1 base of the junction unmatched. The CDR3 is 15 residues long. The germline V gene encodes CDR1 SGHNT and CDR2 YYREEE (reference sequence). Together with reference TRBV5-4 and TRBJ2-1, the CDR3 gives the full variable domain: ETGVTQSPTHLIKTRGQQVTLRCSSQSGHNTVSWYQQALGQGPQFIFQYYREEENGRGNFPPRFSGLQFPNYSSELNVNALELDDSALYLCASSLGLAGNNEQFFGPGTRLTVL.

The V call is TRBV9, the J call TRBJ2-4; TRBD2 is a possible D gene (6 bases). Trimming took off 4 bases at V and 3 bases at J, with 14 bases between the two ends. The CDR3 loop spans 15 amino acids. Germline V gene sequence: CDR1 SGDLS, CDR2 YYNGEE. CDR3 protein: CASSHSGSGKNIQYF. The CDR3 DNA follows: TGTGCCAGCAGCCACAGCGGGTCTGGCAAAAACATTCAGTACTTC.

This clone was counted a few times. The V call is TRBV19, the J call TRBJ2-7; the match to TRBD2 covers 12 bases. This CDR3 comprises 15 residues. From germline, CDR1 is LNHDA and CDR2 SQIVND (reference sequence). J gave up 1 base and V 7 bases, and 5 bases lay outside the gene matches. The CDR3, as DNA: TGTGCCAGTACCCCGACTAGCGGGAGTTCCTACGAGCAGTACTTC. Its translation is CASTPTSGSSYEQYF.

V gene TRBV10-3 combines with J gene TRBJ1-2; D gene uncertain. Trimming pared 8 bases from V and 4 bases from J, leaving 14 bases between. CDR3 length: 13 amino acids. Germline lookup yields CDR1 ENHRY and CDR2 SYGVKD. The CDR3 DNA reads TGTGCCATCCCTAAGAAGGACGCCTATGGCTACACCTTC. Protein sequence: CAIPKKDAYGYTF.

J is TRBJ2-1 and V is TRBV7-2, with D unresolved. This CDR3 has 12 amino acids. Trimming shortened V by 5 bases and J by 3 bases, and 5 bases separated the two germline ends. CDR1 and CDR2 from the germline V gene are SGHTA and FQGNSA. CDR3 amino acids: CASSGNYNEQFF. CDR3 nucleotides: TGTGCCAGCAGCGGTAACTACAATGAGCAGTTCTTC.

The chain couples TRBV7-9 to TRBJ2-7; D call uncertain. V was trimmed by 1 base and J by 3 bases, leaving 7 bases between them. The CDR3 extends over 13 amino acids. The germline V gene encodes CDR1 SEHNR and CDR2 FQNEAQ (reference sequence). CDR3 sequence reads: CASSLVGFYEQYF. The CDR3 nucleotides are TGTGCCAGCAGCTTAGTAGGGTTCTACGAGCAGTACTTC.

The CDR3 loop reads CAWAGTSVYNEQFF. Here the CDR3 DNA reads TGTGCCTGGGCCGGGACTAGCGTTTACAATGAGCAGTTCTTC. The V call is TRBV30, the J call TRBJ2-1; 10 bases are a match to TRBD2. This CDR3 has 14 amino acids. The V and J ends lost 5 bases and 4 bases, in that order; junction bases with no gene match: 5. Germline values: CDR1 GTSNPN, CDR2 SVGIG (reference sequence).

The rearrangement joins TRBV29-1 to TRBJ2-1; 10 bases fit TRBD2. V was pared by 7 bases and J by 4 bases, with 10 bases of the junction left unmatched. The germline CDR1 and CDR2 sequences are SQVTM and ANQGSEA. This CDR3 contains 15 residues. This CDR3 reads CSARGSSGGYNEQFF. For the CDR3, the DNA is TGCAGCGCCCGAGGCTCTAGCGGGGGATACAATGAGCAGTTCTTC.

This clone was detected only a few times. The chain carries TRBV4-1 and TRBJ2-1; tentatively, D is TRBD2 (6 bases). The ends were cut back, 2 bases at V and 5 bases at J, with 10 bases in the middle. CDR3 length: 14 residues. Per germline, CDR1 MGHRA and CDR2 YSYEKL. CDR3 sequence: CASSQLAIHNEQFF. The CDR3 nucleotides are TGCGCCAGCAGCCAACTAGCGATCCACAATGAGCAGTTCTTC.

V usage is TRBV27 and J usage is TRBJ2-7; a possible D gene is TRBD1 (7 bases). Trimming took off 4 bases at V and 5 bases at J, with 12 bases between the two ends. The CDR3 is 13 residues long. The V gene's germline CDR1 is MNHEY and CDR2 SMNVEV (reference sequence). CDR3 protein: CASSSQGRHEQYF. The DNA of the CDR3 is TGTGCCAGCAGTTCACAGGGGAGGCACGAGCAGTACTTC.

The CDR3 protein is CSARTRTYEQYF. CDR3 nucleotide sequence: TGCAGCGCGAGGACTAGAACCTACGAGCAGTACTTC. The rearrangement links TRBV29-1 to TRBJ2-7; 7 bases are shared with TRBD2. CDR1 is SQVTM, CDR2 ANQGSEA, per germline. This CDR3 contains 12 residues. Trimming at V came to 7 bases and at J to 2 bases, leaving 5 bases not matched to a gene.

This clone was seen only a few times. The chain carries TRBV18 and TRBJ2-2, with 7 bases aligning to TRBD1. Germline CDR1 and CDR2: KGHSH and LQKENI. The length of the CDR3 is 14 residues. The ends lost 4 bases at V and 3 bases at J; junction bases unmatched: 2. The CDR3 DNA reads as TGTGCCAGCTCACGGGACAGCGACACCGGGGAGCTGTTTTTT. Residues: CASSRDSDTGELFF.

This clone turned up a few times. The gene calls are TRBV5-4 and TRBJ2-3; 8 bases match TRBD2. The CDR3 covers 16 residues. The V gene's germline CDR1 is SGHNT and CDR2 YYREEE (reference sequence). Trimming removed 0 bases from V and 4 bases from J; junction bases left unmatched: 7. The CDR3 sequence is CASSLASGRSPDTQYF. The CDR3 region has the DNA TGTGCCAGCAGCTTGGCGAGCGGGAGAAGCCCAGATACGCAGTATTTT.

Only a few counts were recorded for this clone. The sample holds other DNA sequences that translate to the same CDR3. The rearrangement uses TRBV7-9 and TRBJ2-3; D is undetermined. Germline V gives CDR1 SEHNR, CDR2 FQNEAQ (reference sequence). The V end lost 5 bases, the J end lost 0 bases, and 9 bases lay between the germline ends. The CDR3 totals 14 residues. The CDR3 here is CASSPGLSTDTQYF. CDR3 bases: TGTGCCAGCAGCCCGGGTCTTAGCACAGATACGCAGTATTTT.

V gene TRBV13 combines with J gene TRBJ2-1; 8 bases are shared with TRBD1. CDR3 length equals 12 residues. With 6 bases clipped from V and 10 bases from J, the junction kept 5 bases outside the gene matches. Germline assignment: CDR1 PRHDT and CDR2 FYEKMQ (reference sequence). The CDR3 DNA reads as TGTGCCAGCAGAGAAAGACAGGGGGAGCAGTTCTTC. Protein product: CASRERQGEQFF. Drawing the rest from reference TRBV13 and TRBJ2-1, the complete variable domain is AAGVIQSPRHLIKEKRETATLKCYPIPRHDTVYWYQQGPGQDPQFLISFYEKMQSDKGSIPDRFSAQQFSDYHSELNMSSLELGDSALYFCASRERQGEQFFGPGTRLTVL.

The sample holds a few counts of this clone. The rearrangement joins TRBV18 to TRBJ2-1; perhaps TRBD1 as D (6 bases). Germline V gene data show CDR1 as KGHSH and CDR2 as LQKENI. Trimming removed 6 bases at V and 0 bases at J, with 12 bases between. The CDR3 sequence is 15 residues long. CDR3 in DNA: TGTGCCAGCTCCCTAGGACAGAGCTCCTACAATGAGCAGTTCTTC. Residues: CASSLGQSSYNEQFF. The full variable domain, with the rest looked up from reference TRBV18 and TRBJ2-1, is NAGVMQNPRHLVRRRGQEARLRCSPMKGHSHVYWYRQLPEEGLKFMVYLQKENIIDESGMPKERFSAEFPKEGPSILRIQQVVRGDSAAYFCASSLGQSSYNEQFFGPGTRLTVL.

This chain links TRBV6-4 with TRBJ2-3; the D is unclear. The CDR3 length is 11 residues. V was trimmed by 10 bases and J by 3 bases, leaving 8 bases between them. Germline CDR1 reads MRHNA; CDR2 reads SNTAGT. The DNA of the CDR3 is TGTGCCACCCCCATAACAGATACGCAGTATTTT. Translating gives CATPITDTQYF.

The rearrangement uses TRBV9 and TRBJ2-7; 10 bases match TRBD2. Germline trimming cut 5 bases from V and 10 bases from J; bases unmatched to any gene: 9. Germline CDR1 is SGDLS and CDR2 is YYNGEE. This CDR3 is 13 amino acids long. CDR3 loop: CASSSGLAVPQYF. DNA for the CDR3: TGTGCCAGCAGTTCCGGACTAGCGGTACCACAGTACTTC. Based on the CDR3 plus reference TRBV9 and TRBJ2-7, the full variable domain is DSGVTQTPKHLITATGQRVTLRCSPRSGDLSVYWYQQSLDQGLQFLIQYYNGEERAKGNILERFSAQQFPDLHSELNLSSLELGDSALYFCASSSGLAVPQYFGPGTRLTVT.

The J gene is TRBJ2-5, the V gene TRBV30; TRBD1 might be the D (6 bases). Trimming left V 3 bases short and J 1 base short, with 15 bases between. The CDR3 length is 15 residues. From germline, CDR1 is GTSNPN and CDR2 SVGIG (reference sequence). This CDR3 reads CAWSADRYIQETQYF. In DNA, the CDR3 is TGTGCCTGGAGCGCCGACAGGTACATCCAAGAGACCCAGTACTTC.

The chain joins TRBV18 to TRBJ1-2; 8 nucleotides line up with TRBD1. CDR3 length equals 14 residues. The V and J ends lost 3 bases and 4 bases, in that order; junction bases with no gene match: 4. Germline V CDR1 and CDR2: KGHSH, LQKENI. The CDR3 spells CASSPSGGTYGYTF. CDR3 coding DNA: TGTGCCAGCTCACCCTCAGGGGGCACCTATGGCTACACCTTC.

This clone was counted only a few times. V and J are TRBV29-1 and TRBJ2-7, with D tentatively TRBD2 (6 bases). The V gene lost 3 bases and the J gene lost 3 bases, with 12 bases spanning the gap. Germline V gives CDR1 SQVTM, CDR2 ANQGSEA. The CDR3 has 13 residues. In DNA, the CDR3 is TGCAGCGTTGAGGTTAGCGGTAACTACGAGCAGTACTTC. Residues: CSVEVSGNYEQYF.

This chain joins TRBV28 and TRBJ2-5; TRBD2 agrees at 12 bases. Germline CDR1 and CDR2: MDHEN and SYDVKM. The CDR3 runs to 17 residues. V lost 1 base to trimming and J lost 5 bases; unmatched junction nucleotides: 8. The CDR3 region is CASSLYGLAGGPETQYF. The CDR3 DNA reads as TGTGCCAGCAGTTTATATGGCCTAGCGGGAGGGCCCGAGACCCAGTACTTC.